The rows below give T cell receptor beta chains drawn from one sample of a study of blood T cell repertoires in COVID-19. Profiling relied on immunoSEQ multiplex PCR, and the TCRdb table lists in-frame clones only, not all of them. Of 140,000 to 150,000 clones in the sample, about 87% were seen once. The sample comprised peripheral blood. These receptors were taken from a human donor in a cohort sampled during active COVID-19. Both conserved end residues are part of each CDR3. Fields, in order: J gene, D gene, clone size, V gene, CDR3 protein. D genes are given only for firm matches. Size values are once, few and many counts, or a class for expanded clones, and some rows have none.

j_call: TRBJ2-1; d_call: .; clone_size: .; v_call: TRBV14; cdr3_aa: CASSQDLANNEQFF
j_call: TRBJ2-2; d_call: .; clone_size: .; v_call: TRBV5-1; cdr3_aa: CASSAAPRGGELFF
j_call: TRBJ2-2; d_call: TRBD1; clone_size: .; v_call: TRBV6-5; cdr3_aa: CASSSIGGANTGELFF
j_call: TRBJ1-5; d_call: .; clone_size: .; v_call: TRBV19; cdr3_aa: CATEDGVRQPQHF
j_call: TRBJ2-1; d_call: TRBD1; clone_size: once; v_call: TRBV10-3; cdr3_aa: CATDRGALGNEQFF
j_call: TRBJ1-1; d_call: TRBD1; clone_size: few; v_call: TRBV6-2/TRBV6-3; cdr3_aa: CASSYGTGRDTEAFF
j_call: TRBJ1-2; d_call: TRBD1; clone_size: .; v_call: TRBV19; cdr3_aa: CASSRLTGGVPGYTF
j_call: TRBJ1-2; d_call: .; clone_size: few; v_call: TRBV7-2; cdr3_aa: CASSLAGAAYGYTF
j_call: TRBJ2-1; d_call: .; clone_size: once; v_call: TRBV3-1/TRBV3-2; cdr3_aa: CASSPEDYYNEQFF
j_call: TRBJ1-1; d_call: TRBD1; clone_size: .; v_call: TRBV11-2; cdr3_aa: CASSLGRDRGPEAFF
j_call: TRBJ2-3; d_call: .; clone_size: once; v_call: TRBV5-4; cdr3_aa: CASSLEGAGWADTQYF
j_call: TRBJ2-7; d_call: TRBD1; clone_size: .; v_call: TRBV5-1; cdr3_aa: CASSPPTGEDYEQYF
j_call: TRBJ1-1; d_call: TRBD1; clone_size: .; v_call: TRBV12-5; cdr3_aa: CASGLGQGARTEAFF
j_call: TRBJ1-5; d_call: .; clone_size: .; v_call: TRBV24-1; cdr3_aa: CATSDSRYSNQPQHF
j_call: TRBJ1-4; d_call: .; clone_size: once; v_call: TRBV27; cdr3_aa: CASSQWGGTNEKLFF
j_call: TRBJ1-2; d_call: .; clone_size: once; v_call: TRBV14; cdr3_aa: CASSQQNYGYTF
j_call: TRBJ1-1; d_call: .; clone_size: .; v_call: TRBV19; cdr3_aa: CASSLNRESNTEAFF
j_call: TRBJ2-1; d_call: TRBD1; clone_size: .; v_call: TRBV10-3; cdr3_aa: CAISPGTGNNEQFF
j_call: TRBJ2-5; d_call: TRBD2; clone_size: .; v_call: TRBV18; cdr3_aa: CASSPSSSGETQYF
j_call: TRBJ1-1; d_call: .; clone_size: .; v_call: TRBV7-2; cdr3_aa: CASSFSLNTEAFF
j_call: TRBJ1-2; d_call: TRBD1; clone_size: .; v_call: TRBV18; cdr3_aa: CASSPPTGSNGYTF
j_call: TRBJ1-5; d_call: TRBD1; clone_size: .; v_call: TRBV3-1/TRBV3-2; cdr3_aa: CAGTGGPVSGNQPQHF
j_call: TRBJ2-2; d_call: .; clone_size: .; v_call: TRBV6-5; cdr3_aa: CASSSRTTLFF
j_call: TRBJ1-2; d_call: .; clone_size: .; v_call: TRBV19; cdr3_aa: CASTPRWTSNYGYTF
j_call: TRBJ2-5; d_call: .; clone_size: .; v_call: TRBV21-1; cdr3_aa: CASSVRTNFGFRETQYF